Following are 5 T cell receptor beta chains from one sample sequenced in a study of cytomegalovirus exposure and HLA in healthy donors. TCRdb's table, derived via immunoSEQ multiplex PCR, lists solely in-frame clones and lacks some. The sample carries approximately 50,000 clones, roughly 85% recorded once. The sample consisted of PBMCs. The receptor source for this set is a woman in her 30s in good health and CMV-seronegative.

This sequence joins TRBV19 and TRBJ1-5; D may be TRBD1 (6 bases). The CDR3 is 15 amino acids. Trimming left V 7 bases short and J 3 bases short, with 16 bases between. CDR1 is LNHDA, CDR2 SQIVND, per germline (reference sequence). The CDR3: CASTRTALNNQPQHF. The CDR3 region has the DNA TGTGCCAGTACGAGGACAGCTCTCAACAATCAGCCCCAGCATTTT. The full variable domain, in which reference TRBV19 and TRBJ1-5 provide the parts outside the CDR3, is DGGITQSPKYLFRKEGQNVTLSCEQNLNHDAMYWYRQDPGQGLRLIYYSQIVNDFQKGDIAEGYSVSREKKESFPLTVTSAQKNPTAFYLCASTRTALNNQPQHFGDGTRLSIL.

The CDR3 here is CASSQAPSGSGNNEQFF. CDR3 bases: TGCGCCAGCAGCCAAGCCCCCTCAGGGAGCGGGAACAATGAGCAGTTCTTC. The chain employs TRBV4-1 and TRBJ2-1; 7 bases line up with TRBD2. The CDR3 has 17 amino acids. The germline gives CDR1 MGHRA, CDR2 YSYEKL. With 1 base clipped from V and 5 bases from J, the junction kept 11 bases outside the gene matches.

V gene TRBV6-1 combines with J gene TRBJ1-2, with TRBD1 identical over 10 bases. CDR3 length: 14 amino acids. J gave up 7 bases and V 6 bases, and 8 bases lay outside the gene matches. Germline V gene lookup returns CDR1 MNHNS and CDR2 SASEGT. CDR3 nucleotide sequence: TGTGCCAGCAGGCCGACAGGGGGCGAAATTGGCTACACCTTC. This codes for CASRPTGGEIGYTF.

Only one count was recorded for this clone. This rearrangement joins TRBV2 to TRBJ2-7; the match to TRBD2 covers 7 bases. CDR3 length equals 14 residues. CDR1 and CDR2 from the germline V gene are SNHLY and FYNNEI. Trimming cost V 5 bases and J 2 bases; bases outside gene matches: 6. The CDR3: CASSYQGLAYEQYF. The CDR3 region has the DNA TGTGCCAGCAGTTACCAAGGACTAGCCTACGAGCAGTACTTC.

This clone was observed a few times. This chain connects TRBV10-1 to TRBJ1-2, with D maybe TRBD1 (5 bases). Trimming stripped 6 bases from V and 7 bases from J, with 15 bases between. The length of the CDR3 is 13 residues. The germline V gene has CDR1 WNHNN and CDR2 SYGVQD (reference sequence). The CDR3 sequence is CASSETERGGYTF. CDR3 nucleotide sequence: TGCGCCAGCAGCGAGACGGAAAGGGGTGGCTACACCTTC.